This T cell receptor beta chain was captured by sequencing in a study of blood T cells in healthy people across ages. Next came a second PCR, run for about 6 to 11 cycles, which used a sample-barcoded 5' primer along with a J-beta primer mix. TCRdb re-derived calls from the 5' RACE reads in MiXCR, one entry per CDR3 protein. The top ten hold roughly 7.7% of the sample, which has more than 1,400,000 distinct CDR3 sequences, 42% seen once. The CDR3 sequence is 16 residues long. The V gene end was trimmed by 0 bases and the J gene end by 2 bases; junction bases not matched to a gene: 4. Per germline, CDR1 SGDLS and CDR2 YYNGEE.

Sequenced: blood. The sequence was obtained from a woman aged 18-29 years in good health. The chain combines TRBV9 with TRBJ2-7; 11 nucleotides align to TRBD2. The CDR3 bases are TGTGCCAGCAGCGTAGACTCGGGACTAGCGGCCTACGAGCAGTACTTC. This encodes CASSVDSGLAAYEQYF.